This section outlines one T cell receptor (beta chain) sequence together with its context. These data originate in a study of CD8 T cells in Susac syndrome. Recently defined diagnostic criteria classed the Susac syndrome patients as definite or probable. Reverse transcription used roughly 0.5 to 1 ug RNA and random hexamers. TCRdb called the immunoSEQ multiplex PCR reads again in MiXCR, with one record for every CDR3 protein. The sample gives about 140,000 distinct CDR3 sequences, approximately 95% of which show up once; about 0.18% is in the top ten. Specimen: CD8+ T cells from PBMCs. This TCR was recovered from a human donor with Susac syndrome.

In DNA form, the CDR3 reads TGTGCCACCAGTGACCCTTTGTCCTCGGCCCCGGACCCCTACAATGAGCAGTTCTTC. Protein sequence: CATSDPLSSAPDPYNEQFF. The genes are TRBV24-1 and TRBJ2-1; D remains unclear. V was pared by 4 bases and J by 2 bases, with 23 bases between. The CDR3 runs 19 residues. In germline, CDR1 is KGHDR, CDR2 SFDVKD.